This T cell receptor (beta chain) comes out of a study of cytomegalovirus exposure and HLA in healthy donors. Study results and caveats: Cytomegalovirus association was listed for about 150 TCR beta chains. The authors assumed roughly uniform sequencing depth across donors for presence/absence analyses. Productive status was seen about 90% or about 30% of the time for most TCR beta V segments in an earlier analysis. Clonal expansion was found to be greater in HLA-associated TCR beta chains than in equally common others in a later analysis.

Regarding this clone: Its antigen is still unknown.

The CDR3 consists of 18 residues. Germline CDR1 and CDR2: SGHVS and FNYEAQ. V trimming: 5 bases; J trimming: 1 base; junction bases outside the gene matches: 12. Use of 60 Vbeta and 13 Jbeta primers characterized the PCR. Libraries were prepared by immunoSEQ multiplex PCR; TCRdb keeps only in-frame clonotypes and omits some of them. The table lists about 98,000 clones, around 75% of them singletons. Sequencing was carried out using PBMCs. The chain uses TRBV7-6 and TRBJ1-2, with 11 bases identical to TRBD1. This receptor was obtained from a man between 18 and 35 years old in good health and CMV-seropositive. For the CDR3, the DNA is TGTGCCAGCAGCGCCCGGGACAGGGGGGACTTGAATAACTATGGCTACACCTTC. Its protein is CASSARDRGDLNNYGYTF. The whole variable domain, filled in from reference TRBV7-6 and TRBJ1-2, reads GAGVSQSPRYKVTKRGQDVALRCDPISGHVSLYWYRQALGQGPEFLTYFNYEAQQDKSGLPNDRFSAERPEGSISTLTIQRTEQRDSAMYRCASSARDRGDLNNYGYTFGSGTRLTVV.